The T cell receptor (beta chain) under discussion was sequenced for a study of human T cells and chemical hapten exposure. Whole-study context: The patch tests put 0.01% DPC on the skin of the upper back and were read 6 days later.

Study conclusions and caveats: Expanded TCRs formed significantly more large CDR3 similarity clusters than controls.

In germline, CDR1 is SQVTM, CDR2 ANQGSEA. The CDR3 contains 14 residues. The V and J ends lost 2 bases and 4 bases respectively, with 12 bases between them. The table lists this clonotype with a few counts. Its antigen is not known. One entry per CDR3 protein, called by TCRdb with MiXCR from the RACE reads. In the table there are nearly 350,000 distinct CDR3 sequences, around 7% of which are singletons. Time point noted: patch test 1, 2 weeks after DPC sensitization. The treatment is: therapeutic diphenylcyclopropenone sensitization with weekly scalp DPC. Researchers sampled blood before each patch test went on. It was from unfractionated whole blood that total RNA was extracted.

This material consisted of whole blood, taken in connection with sensitization to the hapten diphenylcyclopropenone (DPC). The sequence was collected from a young woman with alopecia areata. Some clones in this sample may be carry-over from other donors' samples. The chain uses TRBV29-1 and TRBJ1-3; no clear D gene. The CDR3 reads CSVEFPRAGNTIYF. The DNA for the CDR3 is TGCAGCGTTGAATTCCCCCGGGCGGGAAACACCATATATTTT. The full variable domain, its missing parts supplied by reference TRBV29-1 and TRBJ1-3, is SAVISQKPSRDICQRGTSLTIQCQVDSQVTMMFWYRQQPGQSLTLIATANQGSEATYESGFVIDKFPISRPNLTFSTLTVSNMSPEDSSIYLCSVEFPRAGNTIYFGEGSWLTVV.